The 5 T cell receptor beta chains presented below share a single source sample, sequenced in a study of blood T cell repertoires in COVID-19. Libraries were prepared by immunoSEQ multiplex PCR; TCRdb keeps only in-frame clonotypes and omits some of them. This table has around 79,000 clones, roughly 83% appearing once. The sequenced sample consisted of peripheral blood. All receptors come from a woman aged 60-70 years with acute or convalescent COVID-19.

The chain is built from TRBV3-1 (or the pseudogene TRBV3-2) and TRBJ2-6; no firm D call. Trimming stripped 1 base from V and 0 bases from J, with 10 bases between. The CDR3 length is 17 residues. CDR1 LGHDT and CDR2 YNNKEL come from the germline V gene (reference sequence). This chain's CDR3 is CASSQGHIYSGANVLTF. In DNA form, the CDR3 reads TGTGCCAGCAGCCAAGGACACATCTACTCTGGGGCCAACGTCCTGACTTTC.

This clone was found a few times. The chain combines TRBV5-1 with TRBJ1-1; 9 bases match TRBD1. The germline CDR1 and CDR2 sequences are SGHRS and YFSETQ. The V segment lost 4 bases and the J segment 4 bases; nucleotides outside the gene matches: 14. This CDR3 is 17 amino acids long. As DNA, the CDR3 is TGCGCCAGCAGCGCGGTCCTACAGGGGGCCGTAAGCACTGAAGCTTTCTTT. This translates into CASSAVLQGAVSTEAFF. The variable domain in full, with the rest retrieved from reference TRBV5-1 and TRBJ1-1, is KAGVTQTPRYLIKTRGQQVTLSCSPISGHRSVSWYQQTPGQGLQFLFEYFSETQRNKGNFPGRFSGRQFSNSRSEMNVSTLELGDSALYLCASSAVLQGAVSTEAFFGQGTRLTVV.

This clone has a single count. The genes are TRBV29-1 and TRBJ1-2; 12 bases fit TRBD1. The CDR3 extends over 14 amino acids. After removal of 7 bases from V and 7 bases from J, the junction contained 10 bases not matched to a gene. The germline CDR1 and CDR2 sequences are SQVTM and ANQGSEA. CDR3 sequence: CSARDRGLLSGYTF. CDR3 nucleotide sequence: TGCAGCGCCCGGGACAGGGGGCTATTAAGTGGCTACACCTTC.

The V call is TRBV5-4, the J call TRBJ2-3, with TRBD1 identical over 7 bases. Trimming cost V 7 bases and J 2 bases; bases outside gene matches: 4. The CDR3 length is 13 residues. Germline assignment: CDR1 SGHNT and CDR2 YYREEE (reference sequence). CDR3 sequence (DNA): TGTGCCAGCCGCGACAGGGACACAGATACGCAGTATTTT. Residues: CASRDRDTDTQYF.

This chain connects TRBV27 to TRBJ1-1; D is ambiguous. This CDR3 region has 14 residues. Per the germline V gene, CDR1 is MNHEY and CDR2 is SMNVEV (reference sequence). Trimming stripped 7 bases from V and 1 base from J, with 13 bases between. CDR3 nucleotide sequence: TGTGCCAGCAAGTTATCAGTGGCGAACACTGAAGCTTTCTTT. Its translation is CASKLSVANTEAFF.